The rows below give T cell receptor beta chains drawn from one sample of a study of shared clonotypes between healthy human individuals. The method was immunoSEQ multiplex PCR; TCRdb's version includes in-frame clones alone and lacks a portion of them. This table holds a few million clones, 93% found once. Sequenced material: naive CD4+ T cells from PBMCs. The receptor source for this set is a man aged 18 to 35 in good health. Some clones in this sample may be carry-over from other donors' samples. Both conserved end residues are part of each CDR3. Fields, in order: CDR3 length, V gene, D gene, J gene, clone size, CDR3 DNA, CDR3 protein. D genes are given only for firm matches. The size entry is marked missing in some rows and otherwise reads once, few, many or a size class.

14	TRBV5-1	TRBD2	TRBJ2-7	-	TGCGCCAGCAGCCCCGGGACTAGCTCCCACGAGCAGTACTTC	CASSPGTSSHEQYF
15	TRBV28	-	TRBJ2-7	-	TGTGCCAGCAGAAAAAGCCCACAGGGCCGCTACGAGCAGTACTTC	CASRKSPQGRYEQYF
16	TRBV5-4	TRBD2	TRBJ2-5	once	TGTGCCAGCAGCAAAAAAATGGGGGGAGGGGCGGAGACCCAGTACTTC	CASSKKMGGGAETQYF
15	TRBV4-1	-	TRBJ2-3	once	TGCGCCAGCAGTTTCACGAGGGACCCCACAGATACGCAGTATTTT	CASSFTRDPTDTQYF
18	TRBV9	TRBD1	TRBJ1-1	-	TGTGCCAGCAGCCTCTTCCCCGGGACAGAAAATTTGAACACTGAAGCTTTCTTT	CASSLFPGTENLNTEAFF
16	TRBV7-9	TRBD2	TRBJ2-2	once	TGTGCCAGCCCGTTGGGACTAGCGGGAGACACCGGGGAGCTGTTTTTT	CASPLGLAGDTGELFF
16	TRBV4-1	-	TRBJ1-4	-	TGCGCCAGCAGCCAAGATCGGGCAGGGCTTTCTGAAAAACTGTTTTTT	CASSQDRAGLSEKLFF
15	TRBV14	-	TRBJ2-7	-	TGTGCCAGCAGCCAAGAACTCGGGGACTTCTACGAGCAGTACTTC	CASSQELGDFYEQYF
12	TRBV7-2	-	TRBJ2-1	-	TGTGCCAGCAGCTTAGGGAGGAATGAGCAGTTCTTC	CASSLGRNEQFF
15	TRBV6-6	TRBD2	TRBJ2-7	-	TGTGCCAGCAGCCTGTCTGGCGGGAGGGCTAACGAGCAGTACTTC	CASSLSGGRANEQYF
12	TRBV5-1	TRBD1	TRBJ1-2	-	TGCGCCAGCAGCTTGACAGGGGGTGGCTACACCTTC	CASSLTGGGYTF